The 2 T cell receptor beta chains given below trace back to one sample, sequenced in a study of cytomegalovirus exposure and HLA in healthy donors. Use of 60 Vbeta and 13 Jbeta primers characterized the PCR. Assay used: immunoSEQ multiplex PCR; TCRdb lists only in-frame clones, some missing. The sample shows some 71,000 clones, roughly four fifths of them seen only once. Sequencing used PBMCs. The receptors shown here come from a woman aged 30 to 39 in good health and CMV-seropositive.

The rearrangement joins TRBV29-1 to TRBJ2-1; D gene uncertain. V was clipped by 2 bases and J by 6 bases, with 11 bases between them. Germline V gives CDR1 SQVTM, CDR2 ANQGSEA. The CDR3 extends over 13 amino acids. CDR3 sequence: CSVENPRGNEQFF. DNA for the CDR3: TGCAGCGTTGAAAACCCCCGAGGCAATGAGCAGTTCTTC.

The chain uses TRBV6-5 and TRBJ1-3; D unresolved. The CDR3 length is 16 residues. Germline V gene lookup returns CDR1 MNHEY and CDR2 SVGAGI. The V end lost 7 bases, the J end lost 8 bases, and 24 bases lay between the germline ends. CDR3 residues: CASTYRRAGREDTIYF. CDR3 nucleotides: TGTGCCAGCACTTATAGGAGAGCCGGGCGGGAAGACACCATATATTTT.